The subject of this entry is one T cell receptor (beta chain). Repertoires were generated with immunoSEQ multiplex PCR, while TCRdb's copy carries only in-frame clones and drops some. The sample includes 150,000 to 200,000 clones, around 84% of them seen just once. This sample stems from a study of blood T cell repertoires in COVID-19. CDR1 is LNHDA, CDR2 SQIVND, per germline (reference sequence). V trimming: 7 bases; J trimming: 4 bases; junction bases outside the gene matches: 1. The CDR3 is 12 amino acids. Sequencing was done on a sample of peripheral blood. The chain carries TRBV19 and TRBJ1-2; 9 nucleotides align to TRBD1. This receptor was obtained from a woman in her sixties or seventies with COVID-19, enrolled during active disease. This CDR3 reads CASKDRGYGYTF. For the CDR3, the DNA is TGTGCCAGTAAGGACAGGGGCTATGGCTACACCTTC.